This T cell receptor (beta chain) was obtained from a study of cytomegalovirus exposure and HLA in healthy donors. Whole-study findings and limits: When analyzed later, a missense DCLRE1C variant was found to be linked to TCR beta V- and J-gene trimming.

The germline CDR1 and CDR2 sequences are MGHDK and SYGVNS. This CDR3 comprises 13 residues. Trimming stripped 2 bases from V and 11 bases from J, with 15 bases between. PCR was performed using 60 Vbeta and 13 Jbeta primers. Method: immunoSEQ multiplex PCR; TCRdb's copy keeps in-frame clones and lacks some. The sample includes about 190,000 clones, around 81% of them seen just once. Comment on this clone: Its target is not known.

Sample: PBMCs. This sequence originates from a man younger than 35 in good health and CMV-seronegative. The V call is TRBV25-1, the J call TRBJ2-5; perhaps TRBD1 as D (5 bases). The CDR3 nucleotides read TGTGCCAGCAGTGAAAACAGGCCCTATGAGCAGTACTTC. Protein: CASSENRPYEQYF.